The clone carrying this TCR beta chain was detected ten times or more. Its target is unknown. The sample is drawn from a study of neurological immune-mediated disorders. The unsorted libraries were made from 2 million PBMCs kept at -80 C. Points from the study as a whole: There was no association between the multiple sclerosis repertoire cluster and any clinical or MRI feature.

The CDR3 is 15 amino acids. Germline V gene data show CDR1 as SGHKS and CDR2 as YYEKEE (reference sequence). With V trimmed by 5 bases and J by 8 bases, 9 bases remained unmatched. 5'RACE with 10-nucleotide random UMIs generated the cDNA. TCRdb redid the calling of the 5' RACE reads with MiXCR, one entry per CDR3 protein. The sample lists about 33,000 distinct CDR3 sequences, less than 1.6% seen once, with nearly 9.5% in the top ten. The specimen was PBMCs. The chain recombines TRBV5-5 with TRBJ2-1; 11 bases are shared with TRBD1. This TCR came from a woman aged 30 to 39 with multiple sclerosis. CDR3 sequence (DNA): TGTGCCAGCAGGGCCGGGACAGGGGGTTTCCATGAGCAGTTCTTC. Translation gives CASRAGTGGFHEQFF.